This T cell receptor (beta chain) appears in the sequencing data of a study of vaccination effects on CD4 cells after COVID-19. In the ViraFEST assay, antigen-specific CD4+ clonotypes were identified by expansion after peptide-pool stimulation. Culture lasted roughly 9 days before CD4+ T cell isolation. PCR showed that the person got SARS-CoV-2 infection at some point between March and December 2020. This clone was counted only a few times. Its antigen is undetermined. Repertoires were generated with immunoSEQ multiplex PCR, while TCRdb's copy carries only in-frame clones and drops some. The data show under 60,000 clones, roughly three quarters seen once. Germline V lookup: CDR1 LGHNA, CDR2 YNFKEQ. The CDR3 totals 18 residues. Trimming removed 3 bases from V and 2 bases from J, with 23 bases in between.

The material was CD4+ T cells from PBMCs cultured with HIV peptides, obtained before COVID-19 vaccination. Subset given: HIV-1 Nef peptide pool negative control/reference culture. This TCR came from a human donor who had a prior SARS-CoV-2 infection. V is TRBV4-2 and J is TRBJ2-7, with a tentative D call TRBD1 (7 bases). The CDR3 protein is CASSHPRSGSRGTYEQYF. The CDR3 DNA follows: TGTGCCAGCAGCCACCCAAGGTCCGGGAGCAGGGGGACCTACGAGCAGTACTTC.